This T cell receptor (beta chain) is from a study of neurological immune-mediated disorders. Each CDR3 protein is one row after TCRdb ran MiXCR on the 5' RACE reads. In the table there are around 67,000 distinct CDR3 sequences, roughly 5.5% of which are singletons. The CDR3 length is 12 residues. Germline V lookup: CDR1 SQVTM, CDR2 ANQGSEA. V was pared by 4 bases and J by 9 bases, with 5 bases of the junction left unmatched. The study, taken as a whole, reports: TCR-beta repertoires seemed private in all groups, with no expanded CDR3 amino acid sequences shared.

This clonotype was observed at least ten times. Its antigen is unknown. Sequenced: PBMCs. The chain recombines TRBV29-1 with TRBJ2-1, with TRBD1 matching over 8 bases. The clonotype originates from a young man with multiple sclerosis. CDR3 sequence reads: CSVVGQGVEQFF. CDR3 DNA: TGCAGCGTTGTTGGACAGGGCGTTGAGCAGTTCTTC.